Each of the 14 T cell receptor beta chains below was sequenced from the same sample in a study of cytomegalovirus exposure and HLA in healthy donors. Primers: 60 Vbeta forward and 13 Jbeta reverse. The assay was immunoSEQ multiplex PCR, and TCRdb's table has in-frame clones only and misses some. Of around 150,000 clones listed, 75% were seen once; the top ten hold 2.5% to 3.5%. Source material: PBMCs. The receptors derive from a woman in her forties or fifties in good health and CMV-seropositive.

This clone was counted once. One junction end disagrees with the germline gene, perhaps due to a read error. V is TRBV10-2 and J is TRBJ1-1; TRBD1 aligns across 7 bases. The CDR3 totals 13 residues. In germline, CDR1 is WSHSY, CDR2 SAAADI. The CDR3 nucleotides read TGCGCCAGCATTTCGACAGGGTACACCGAAGCTTTCTTT. Its translation is CASISTGYTEAFF.

V is TRBV7-8 and J is TRBJ1-3; D not certain. The germline V gene has CDR1 SGHVS and CDR2 FQNEAQ. The CDR3 extends over 16 amino acids. Trimming removed 1 base at V and 0 bases at J, with 10 bases between. CDR3 sequence: CASSLVLGSSGNTIYF. CDR3 coding DNA: TGTGCCAGCAGCTTAGTTCTAGGCAGCTCTGGAAACACCATATATTTT.

This clone was recorded only once. V is TRBV10-3 and J is TRBJ1-1, with 7 bases that match TRBD1. V shed 6 bases, J shed 1 base, and the junction held 8 bases outside the gene matches. This CDR3 contains 15 residues. Germline assignment: CDR1 ENHRY and CDR2 SYGVKD. CDR3 DNA sequence: TGTGCCATCAGAGACGACAGGGAGACGAACACTGAAGCTTTCTTT. As protein: CAIRDDRETNTEAFF.

The chain couples TRBV6-1 to TRBJ2-5; D may be TRBD1 (6 bases). Deletions cut 4 bases from V and 4 bases from J, with 10 bases between. CDR1 and CDR2 from the germline V gene are MNHNS and SASEGT. The CDR3 contains 13 residues. In nucleotides, the CDR3 is TGTGCCAGCAGTGGGACAGTTCGAGAGACCCAGTACTTC. Translation: CASSGTVRETQYF.

The chain is built from TRBV10-2 and TRBJ2-7; 7 bases fit TRBD1. V was clipped by 0 bases and J by 1 base; unmatched bases: 6. CDR3 length equals 16 residues. Germline V gene data show CDR1 as WSHSY and CDR2 as SAAADI. CDR3 in DNA: TGCGCCAGCAGTGAGTCCAAGCCGGGACAGTCCTACGAGCAGTACTTC. Amino acids: CASSESKPGQSYEQYF.

A note on this clone: In this CDR3 the conserved last residue, phenylalanine or tryptophan, is missing, so a read error is likely. The DNA is left out, because the CDR3 cannot be placed on it with certainty; the CDR3 is given as TCRdb lists it. The genes are TRBV18 and TRBJ1-2; the table's TRBD1 call for D was not verified on the DNA. The CDR3 is made up of 12 amino acids, end residues included. Germline V gives CDR1 KGHSH, CDR2 LQKENI. This CDR3 is CASSPASSQTVL.

This clone was found a few times. This rearrangement joins TRBV27 to TRBJ2-6; a weak D match, TRBD1 (5 bases). Trimming took 7 bases from V and 1 from J, leaving 20 bases between them. The CDR3 contains 18 residues. CDR1 and CDR2 from the germline V gene are MNHEY and SMNVEV (reference sequence). The DNA of the CDR3 is TGTGCCAGCACCTCCGACAGTCCTCTTCGGTCTGGGGCCAACGTCCTGACTTTC. The encoded protein is CASTSDSPLRSGANVLTF. Complete variable domain (other parts from reference TRBV27 and TRBJ2-6): EAQVTQNPRYLITVTGKKLTVTCSQNMNHEYMSWYRQDPGLGLRQIYYSMNVEVTDKGDVPEGYKVSRKEKRNFPLILESPSPNQTSLYFCASTSDSPLRSGANVLTFGAGSRLTVL.

This clone was detected once. CDR3 nucleotides: TGCGCCAGCAGCCAGCTGGGACAGCGCCCCAACACTGAAGCTTTCTTT. Amino acids: CASSQLGQRPNTEAFF. The chain carries TRBV4-1 and TRBJ1-1; 7 nucleotides match TRBD1. Germline loops: CDR1 MGHRA, CDR2 YSYEKL. This CDR3 comprises 16 residues. After removal of 3 bases from V and 2 bases from J, the junction contained 9 bases not matched to a gene.

The sample holds one count of this clone. The V call is TRBV2, the J call TRBJ1-2; 11 nucleotides line up with TRBD1. Germline CDR1 and CDR2: SNHLY and FYNNEI. The CDR3 length is 13 residues. V lost 8 bases and J lost 8; bases outside the gene matches: 7. The CDR3 loop reads CASGAGTGGGYTF. In nucleotides, the CDR3 is TGTGCCAGCGGCGCCGGGACAGGGGGAGGCTACACCTTC.

This chain uses TRBV5-5 with TRBJ2-1, with 8 positions matching TRBD1. Germline V gene sequence: CDR1 SGHKS, CDR2 YYEKEE (reference sequence). The ends lost 0 bases at V and 6 bases at J; junction bases unmatched: 11. This CDR3 is built from 17 residues. CDR3 sequence: CASSLALYRGAGNEQFF. CDR3 coding DNA: TGTGCCAGCAGCTTGGCCCTTTACAGGGGGGCCGGCAATGAGCAGTTCTTC.

The chain combines TRBV14 with TRBJ2-1, with 13 bases that match TRBD2. V lost 1 base to trimming and J lost 7 bases; unmatched junction nucleotides: 4. Germline CDR1 reads SGHDN; CDR2 reads FVKESK. The CDR3 covers 16 residues. The CDR3 spells CASSQALAGGRNEQFF. CDR3 DNA sequence: TGTGCCAGCAGCCAAGCACTAGCGGGGGGGAGGAATGAGCAGTTCTTC.

The chain carries TRBV29-1 and TRBJ2-3; possible D gene TRBD2, 6 bases. Trimming removed 3 bases from V and 3 bases from J, with 7 bases in between. The germline V gene encodes CDR1 SQVTM and CDR2 ANQGSEA. This CDR3 has 12 residues. In DNA form, the CDR3 reads TGCAGCGTTGACGCGGGGACAGATACGCAGTATTTT. As protein: CSVDAGTDTQYF.

The CDR3 DNA follows: TGTGCCAGCAGCTTAGTGGGGGGTTACGAGCAGTACTTC. Encoded protein: CASSLVGGYEQYF. The chain uses TRBV7-9 and TRBJ2-7; TRBD2 might be the D (6 bases). CDR1 and CDR2 (germline): SEHNR, FQNEAQ (reference sequence). This CDR3 is built from 13 residues. V gave up 1 base and J gave up 4 bases, with 8 bases separating them.

V and J are TRBV7-3 and TRBJ2-3, with 13 bases identical to TRBD2. Germline assignment: CDR1 SGHTA and CDR2 FQGTGA. This CDR3 contains 19 residues. J lost 1 base, V lost 5 bases, and 12 bases had no gene match. CDR3 residues: CASSPTSGGGHSRTDTQYF. CDR3 DNA sequence: TGTGCCAGCAGCCCCACTAGCGGGGGGGGCCACTCGCGCACAGATACGCAGTATTTT.